This record covers a single T cell receptor (beta chain). Its antigen is unidentified. MiXCR, applied by TCRdb to the RT-PCR reads, yields one record per CDR3 protein. Of approximately 490,000 distinct CDR3 sequences in the sample, around 7.9% were seen once. These data come from a study of response to subunit inactivated influenza vaccine. General study points: The study's authors posited that every seasonal influenza vaccination enlists few new T cells.

J was trimmed by 1 base and V by 6 bases; bases with no gene match: 4. Germline CDR1 reads SGHRS; CDR2 reads YFSETQ. The CDR3 length is 14 residues. This clonotype was obtained from a man aged 45 to 70 who received an inactivated influenza vaccine. The chain combines TRBV5-1 with TRBJ2-7; 10 bases fit TRBD1. This specimen was PBMCs from blood, taken less than 30 months after vaccination. Here the CDR3 DNA reads TGCGCCAGCACGGGACAGGGGTCTTCCTACGAGCAGTACTTC. Its translation is CASTGQGSSYEQYF.